This section outlines one TCR beta chain sequence together with its context. In the source study's methods: For nucleated cells, counts were estimated from reference gene primer amplification. The table came from immunoSEQ multiplex PCR; TCRdb's copy has only in-frame clones and leaves some out. D and trimming were read from the DNA, whereas the V and J calls and clone size are those reported in that table. The sample consists of about 250,000 clones, 88% of them appearing once. The junction had 13 bases not matched to a gene; V was cut back by 6 bases and J by 5 bases. Germline V gene data show CDR1 as SGDLS and CDR2 as YYNGEE. This CDR3 contains 16 residues. These data come from a study of blood T cell repertoires in COVID-19. As for the study in general: Both acute and convalescent COVID-19 samples were obtained from the United States, Italy and Spain. The analysed material was cDNA or gDNA that came from T cells, B-cell-depleted T cells, or PBMCs.

The source of this sequence is a woman in her twenties or thirties with COVID-19, enrolled during active disease. The specimen was peripheral blood. The rearrangement joins TRBV9 to TRBJ2-5, with TRBD2 matching 10 bases. The CDR3 nucleotides are TGTGCCAGCACCGCTCTAAGCGGGGGGGCCTGGGAGACCCAGTACTTC. Its protein is CASTALSGGAWETQYF.